This T cell receptor (beta chain) was documented in a study of PD-L1 blockade in urothelial cancer. As for time point: peripheral blood 6 weeks after treatment start. Assay: immunoSEQ multiplex PCR; the TCRdb copy retains only in-frame clones and omits some. The sample has around 87,000 clones, approximately 87% seen once. Germline lookup yields CDR1 LGHNA and CDR2 YNFKEQ. Between the trimmed V and J ends, which lost 1 base and 0 bases, there was a span of 9 bases. The CDR3 is made up of 16 amino acids. The source material was PBMCs, sampled around atezolizumab (anti-PD-L1) treatment. The chain links TRBV4-2 to TRBJ2-2; a weak D match, TRBD2 (6 bases). The TCR originated in a man between 70 and 80 years old with urothelial cancer. The CDR3 is CASSQASGANTGELFF. The CDR3 region has the DNA TGTGCCAGCAGCCAAGCTTCGGGAGCGAACACCGGGGAGCTGTTTTTT.